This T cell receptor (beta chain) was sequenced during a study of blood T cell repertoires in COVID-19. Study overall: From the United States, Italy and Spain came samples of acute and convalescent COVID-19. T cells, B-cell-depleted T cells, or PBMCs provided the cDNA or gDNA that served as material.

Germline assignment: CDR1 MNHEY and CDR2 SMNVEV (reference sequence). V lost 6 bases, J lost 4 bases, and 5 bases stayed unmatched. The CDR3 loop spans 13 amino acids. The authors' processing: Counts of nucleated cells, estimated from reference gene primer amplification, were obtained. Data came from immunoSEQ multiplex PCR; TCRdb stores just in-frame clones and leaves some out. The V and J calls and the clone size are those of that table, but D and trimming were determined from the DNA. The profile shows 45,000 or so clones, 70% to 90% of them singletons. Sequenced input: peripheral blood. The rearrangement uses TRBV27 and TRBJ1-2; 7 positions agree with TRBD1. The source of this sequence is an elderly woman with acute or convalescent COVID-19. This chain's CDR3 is CASRTGFRYGYTF. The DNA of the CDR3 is TGTGCCAGCAGGACAGGGTTCCGCTATGGCTACACCTTC.